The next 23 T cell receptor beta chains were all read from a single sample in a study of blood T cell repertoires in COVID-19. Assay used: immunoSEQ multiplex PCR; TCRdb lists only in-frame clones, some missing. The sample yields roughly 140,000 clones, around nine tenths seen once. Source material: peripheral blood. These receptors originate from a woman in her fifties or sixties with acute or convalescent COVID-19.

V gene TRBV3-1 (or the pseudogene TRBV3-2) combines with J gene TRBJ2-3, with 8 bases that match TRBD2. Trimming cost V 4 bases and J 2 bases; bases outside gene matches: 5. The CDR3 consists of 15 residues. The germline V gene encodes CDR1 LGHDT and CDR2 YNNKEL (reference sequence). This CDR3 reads CASSPSSGPTDTQYF. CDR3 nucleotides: TGTGCCAGCAGCCCCTCTAGCGGGCCCACAGATACGCAGTATTTT.

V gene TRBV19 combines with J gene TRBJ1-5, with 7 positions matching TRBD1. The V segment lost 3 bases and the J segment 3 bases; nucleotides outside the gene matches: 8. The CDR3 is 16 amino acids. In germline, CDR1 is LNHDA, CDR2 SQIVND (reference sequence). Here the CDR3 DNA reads TGTGCCAGTAGTATTGGGGGCAGGGGGTTCAATCAGCCCCAGCATTTT. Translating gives CASSIGGRGFNQPQHF.

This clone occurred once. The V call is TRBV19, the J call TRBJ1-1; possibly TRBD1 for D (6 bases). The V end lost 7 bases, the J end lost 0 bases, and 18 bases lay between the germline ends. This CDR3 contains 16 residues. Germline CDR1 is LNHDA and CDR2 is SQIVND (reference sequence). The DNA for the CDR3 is TGTGCCAGTACCATGTGGGCAGGGGCCGTGAACACTGAAGCTTTCTTT. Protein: CASTMWAGAVNTEAFF.

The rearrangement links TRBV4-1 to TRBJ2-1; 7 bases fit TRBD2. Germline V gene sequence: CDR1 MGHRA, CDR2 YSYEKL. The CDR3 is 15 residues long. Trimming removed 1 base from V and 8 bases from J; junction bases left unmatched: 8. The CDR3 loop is CASSQGPTSKDEQFF. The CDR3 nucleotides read TGCGCCAGCAGCCAAGGTCCGACTAGCAAGGATGAGCAGTTCTTC.

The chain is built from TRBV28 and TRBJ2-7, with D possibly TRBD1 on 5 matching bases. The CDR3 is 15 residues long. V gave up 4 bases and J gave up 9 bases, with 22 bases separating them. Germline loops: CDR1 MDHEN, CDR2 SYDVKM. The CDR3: CASSSYDRSYEWQYF. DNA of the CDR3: TGTGCCAGCAGTTCCTACGACAGATCTTACGAGTGGCAGTACTTC. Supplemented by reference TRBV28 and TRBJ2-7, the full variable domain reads DVKVTQSSRYLVKRTGEKVFLECVQDMDHENMFWYRQDPGLGLRLIYFSYDVKMKEKGDIPEGYSVSREKKERFSLILESASTNQTSMYLCASSSYDRSYEWQYFGPGTRLTVT.

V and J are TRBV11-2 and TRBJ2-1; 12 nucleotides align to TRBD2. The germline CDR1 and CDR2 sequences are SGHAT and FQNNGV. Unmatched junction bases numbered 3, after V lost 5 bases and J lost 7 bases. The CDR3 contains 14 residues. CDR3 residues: CASSPSGRGNEQFF. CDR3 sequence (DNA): TGTGCCAGCAGCCCTAGCGGGAGGGGAAATGAGCAGTTCTTC.

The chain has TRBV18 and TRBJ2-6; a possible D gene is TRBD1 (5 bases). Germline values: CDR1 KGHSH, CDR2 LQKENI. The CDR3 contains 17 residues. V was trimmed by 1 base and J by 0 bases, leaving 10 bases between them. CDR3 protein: CASSPRTQSSGANVLTF. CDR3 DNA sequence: TGTGCCAGCTCACCACGGACACAGAGCTCTGGGGCCAACGTCCTGACTTTC.

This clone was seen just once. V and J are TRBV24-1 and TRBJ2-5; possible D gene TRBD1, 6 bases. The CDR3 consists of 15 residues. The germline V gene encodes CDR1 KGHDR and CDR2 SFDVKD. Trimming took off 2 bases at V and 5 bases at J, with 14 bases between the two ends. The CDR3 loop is CATSDSGQPWETQYF. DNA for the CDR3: TGTGCCACCAGTGATTCCGGACAGCCTTGGGAGACCCAGTACTTC.

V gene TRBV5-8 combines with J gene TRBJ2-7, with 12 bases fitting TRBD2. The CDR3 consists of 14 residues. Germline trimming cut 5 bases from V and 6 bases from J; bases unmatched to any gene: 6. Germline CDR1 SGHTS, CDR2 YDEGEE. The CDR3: CASRRTSGNFEQYF. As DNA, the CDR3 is TGTGCCAGCAGGCGGACTAGCGGGAACTTCGAGCAGTACTTC.

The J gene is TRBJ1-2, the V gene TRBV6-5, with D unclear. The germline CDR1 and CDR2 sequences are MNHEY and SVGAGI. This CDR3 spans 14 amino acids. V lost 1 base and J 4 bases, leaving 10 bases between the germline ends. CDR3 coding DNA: TGTGCCAGCAGTTACTTCCCTCGGTCCTATGGCTACACCTTC. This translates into CASSYFPRSYGYTF.

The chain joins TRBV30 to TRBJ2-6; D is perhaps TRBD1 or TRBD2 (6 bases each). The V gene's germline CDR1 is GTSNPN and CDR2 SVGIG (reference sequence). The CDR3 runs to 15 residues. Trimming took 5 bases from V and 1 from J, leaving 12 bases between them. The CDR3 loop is CAWGGTPSGANVLTF. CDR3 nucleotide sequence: TGTGCCTGGGGGGGGACACCGTCTGGGGCCAACGTCCTGACTTTC.

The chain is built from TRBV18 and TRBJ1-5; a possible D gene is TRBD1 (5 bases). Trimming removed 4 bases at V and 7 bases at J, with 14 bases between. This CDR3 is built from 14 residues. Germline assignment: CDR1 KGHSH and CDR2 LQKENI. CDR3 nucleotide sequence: TGTGCCAGCTCACTTAGGCAGGGATCCCAGCCCCAGCATTTT. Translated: CASSLRQGSQPQHF.

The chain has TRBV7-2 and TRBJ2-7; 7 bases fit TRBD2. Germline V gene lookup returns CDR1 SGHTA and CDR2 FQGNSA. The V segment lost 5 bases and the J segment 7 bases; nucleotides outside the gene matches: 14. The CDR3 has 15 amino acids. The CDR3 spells CASSVLSGLPGEQYF. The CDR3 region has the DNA TGTGCCAGCAGCGTACTTAGCGGGCTGCCCGGGGAGCAGTACTTC.

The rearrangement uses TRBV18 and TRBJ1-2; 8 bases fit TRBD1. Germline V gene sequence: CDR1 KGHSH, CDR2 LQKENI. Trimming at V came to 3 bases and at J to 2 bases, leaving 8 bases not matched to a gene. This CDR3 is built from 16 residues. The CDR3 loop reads CASSPGSTGVNYGYTF. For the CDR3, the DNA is TGTGCCAGCTCACCGGGGTCGACAGGGGTCAACTATGGCTACACCTTC.

The CDR3 DNA reads TGTGCCAGTAGTATAGGCCCAGGGGTCAATCAGCCCCAGCATTTT. Its translation is CASSIGPGVNQPQHF. The chain has TRBV19 and TRBJ1-5, with D tentatively TRBD1 (6 bases). Germline loops: CDR1 LNHDA, CDR2 SQIVND (reference sequence). V dropped 1 base and J dropped 3 bases, with 10 bases sitting between them. The CDR3 is made up of 15 amino acids.

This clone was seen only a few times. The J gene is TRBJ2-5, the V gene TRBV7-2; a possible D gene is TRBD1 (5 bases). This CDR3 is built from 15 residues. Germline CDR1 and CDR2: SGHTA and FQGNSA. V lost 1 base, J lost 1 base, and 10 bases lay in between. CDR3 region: CASSLGAGSQETQYF. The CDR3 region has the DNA TGTGCCAGCAGCTTAGGGGCAGGGTCCCAAGAGACCCAGTACTTC.

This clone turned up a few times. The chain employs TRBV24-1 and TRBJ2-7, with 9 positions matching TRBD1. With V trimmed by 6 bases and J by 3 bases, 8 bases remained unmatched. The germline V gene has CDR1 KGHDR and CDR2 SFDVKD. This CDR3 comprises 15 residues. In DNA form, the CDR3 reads TGTGCCACCAGTTCCGGGACAGGGCCTTTCTACGAGCAGTACTTC. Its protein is CATSSGTGPFYEQYF.

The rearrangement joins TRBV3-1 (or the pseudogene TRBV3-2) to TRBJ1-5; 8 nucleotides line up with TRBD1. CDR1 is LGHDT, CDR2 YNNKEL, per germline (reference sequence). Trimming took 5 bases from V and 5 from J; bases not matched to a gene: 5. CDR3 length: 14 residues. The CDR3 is CASSLGTGDQPQHF. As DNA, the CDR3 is TGTGCCAGCAGCTTAGGGACAGGAGATCAGCCCCAGCATTTT.

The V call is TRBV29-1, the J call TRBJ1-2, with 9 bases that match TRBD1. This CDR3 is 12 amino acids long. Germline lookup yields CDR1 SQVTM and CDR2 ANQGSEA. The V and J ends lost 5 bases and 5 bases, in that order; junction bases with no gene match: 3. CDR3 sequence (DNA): TGCAGCGTTCGAGGGACAGGGTATGGCTACACCTTC. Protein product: CSVRGTGYGYTF.

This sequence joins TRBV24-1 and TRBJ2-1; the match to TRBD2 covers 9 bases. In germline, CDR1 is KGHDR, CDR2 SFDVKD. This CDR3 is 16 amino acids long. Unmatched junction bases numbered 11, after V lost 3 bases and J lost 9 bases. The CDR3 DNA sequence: TGTGCCACCAGTGATCCGACGGCGGGAGGGCCAAGTGAGCAGTTCTTC. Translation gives CATSDPTAGGPSEQFF.

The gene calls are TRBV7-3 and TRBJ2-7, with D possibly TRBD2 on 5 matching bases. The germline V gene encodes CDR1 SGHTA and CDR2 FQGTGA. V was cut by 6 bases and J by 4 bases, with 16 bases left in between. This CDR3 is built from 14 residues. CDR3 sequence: CASSPSGLAYEQYF. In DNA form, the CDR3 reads TGTGCCAGCAGTCCTTCAGGACTCGCGTACGAGCAGTACTTC.

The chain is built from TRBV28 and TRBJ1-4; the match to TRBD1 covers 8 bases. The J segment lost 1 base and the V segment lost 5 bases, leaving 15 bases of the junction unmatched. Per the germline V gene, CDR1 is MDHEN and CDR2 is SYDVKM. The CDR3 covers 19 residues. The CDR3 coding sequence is TGTGCCAGCAGTCCCATTAACAGGGGGAGTTCCAAAACTAATGAAAAACTGTTTTTT. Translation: CASSPINRGSSKTNEKLFF.

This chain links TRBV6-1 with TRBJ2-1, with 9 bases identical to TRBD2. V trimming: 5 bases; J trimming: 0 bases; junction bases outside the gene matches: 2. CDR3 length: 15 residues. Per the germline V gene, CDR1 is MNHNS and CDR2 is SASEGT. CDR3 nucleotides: TGTGCCAGCAGTCTAGCGGGGAGCTCCTACAATGAGCAGTTCTTC. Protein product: CASSLAGSSYNEQFF.